This T cell receptor (beta chain) is drawn from a study of cytomegalovirus exposure and HLA in healthy donors. In regard to this clone: Its antigen remains unknown.

PCR primers comprised 60 Vbeta and 13 Jbeta primers. Sequenced by immunoSEQ multiplex PCR; TCRdb stores in-frame clones only, minus some. The sample includes approximately 200,000 clones, about four fifths of them seen just once. Overall study results and limits: One variant, a missense change in DCLRE1C, was linked in a later analysis to TCR beta V- and J-gene trimming. In an earlier analysis, about 87% or about 30%: the productive usage of most TCR beta V segments.

Between the trimmed V and J ends, which lost 3 bases and 1 base, there was a span of 14 bases. Germline-derived CDR1 and CDR2 are KGHSH and LQKENI. The CDR3 loop spans 16 amino acids. The source is a girl between 5 and 17 years old in good health and CMV-seropositive. The sample taken for sequencing was PBMCs. The chain carries TRBV18 and TRBJ2-3; possible D gene TRBD2, 7 bases. CDR3 in amino acids: CASSPMGAGGTDTQYF. For the CDR3, the DNA is TGTGCCAGCTCACCCATGGGGGCGGGGGGCACAGATACGCAGTATTTT. The variable domain in full, completed from reference TRBV18 and TRBJ2-3, reads NAGVMQNPRHLVRRRGQEARLRCSPMKGHSHVYWYRQLPEEGLKFMVYLQKENIIDESGMPKERFSAEFPKEGPSILRIQQVVRGDSAAYFCASSPMGAGGTDTQYFGPGTRLTVL.